This TCR beta chain was sequenced for a study of technical replicates of blood from several donors. The CDR3 runs to 14 residues. Germline V gene data show CDR1 as SGHTA and CDR2 as FQGNSA. Method: immunoSEQ multiplex PCR; TCRdb's copy keeps in-frame clones and lacks some. The sample holds 60,000 to 65,000 clones, approximately 86% seen once. By frequency in the sample, this clone is medium-sized. The junction differs from germline at one of its ends, possibly a read error. This sequence originates from a human donor in good health. Some clones in this sample may be carry-over from other donors' samples. The sequencing sample was made of PBMCs. V and J are TRBV7-2 and TRBJ2-7; either TRBD1 or TRBD2 may fit D (7 bases each). The CDR3 region is CASRLGGGSYEQYF. CDR3 nucleotide sequence: TGTGCCAGCAGATTAGGGGGCGGGAGCTACGAGCAGTACTTC.